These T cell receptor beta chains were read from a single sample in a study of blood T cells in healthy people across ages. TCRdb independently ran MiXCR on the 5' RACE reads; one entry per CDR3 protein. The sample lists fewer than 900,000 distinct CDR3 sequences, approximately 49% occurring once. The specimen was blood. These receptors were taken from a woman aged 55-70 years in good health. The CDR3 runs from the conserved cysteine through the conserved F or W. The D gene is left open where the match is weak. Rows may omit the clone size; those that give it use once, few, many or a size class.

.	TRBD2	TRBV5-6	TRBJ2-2	TGTGCCAGCAGCCAAGGAGCGGGAGAGTATACCGGGGAGCTGTTTTTT	CASSQGAGEYTGELFF
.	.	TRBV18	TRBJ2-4	TGTGCCAGCTCACCGGGCCACAAAAACATTCAGTACTTC	CASSPGHKNIQYF
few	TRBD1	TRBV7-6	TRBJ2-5	TGTGCCAGCAGCGCACAGGGGGGACAAGAGACCCAGTACTTC	CASSAQGGQETQYF
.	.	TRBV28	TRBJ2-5	TGTGCCAGCAGTTCCATCAAGGACAGAGAATACCAAGAGACCCAGTACTTC	CASSSIKDREYQETQYF
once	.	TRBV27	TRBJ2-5	TGTGCCAGCAGACGAGCCTCGCAACTTGAGACCCAGTACTTC	CASRRASQLETQYF
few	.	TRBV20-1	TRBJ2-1	TGCAGTGCACTGAGTGCGGGCGATCGGTCCTACAATGAGCAGTTCTTC	CSALSAGDRSYNEQFF
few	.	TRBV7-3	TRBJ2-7	TGTGCCAGCAGCCCCCTGGGGGGCCACGAGCAGTACTTC	CASSPLGGHEQYF
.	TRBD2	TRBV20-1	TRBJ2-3	TGCAGTGCTAGAGACCAACCGGGACTAGCGCTCGGAGATCCAGATACGCAGTATTTT	CSARDQPGLALGDPDTQYF
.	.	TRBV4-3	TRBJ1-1	TGCGCCAGCAGCCCCAACTCCGCTACTGAAGCTTTCTTT	CASSPNSATEAFF
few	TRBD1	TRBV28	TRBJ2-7	TGTGCCAGCAGTCCTCCGGGACAGGGTTCTCGCGAGCAGTACTTC	CASSPPGQGSREQYF
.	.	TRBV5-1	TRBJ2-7	TGCGCCAGCAGTTACGGGACTTCAGGGGGTCACGAGCAGTACTTC	CASSYGTSGGHEQYF
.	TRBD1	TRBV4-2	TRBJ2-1	TGTGCCAGCAGCCCGGGACAGGGCACGAATGAGCAGTTCTTC	CASSPGQGTNEQFF
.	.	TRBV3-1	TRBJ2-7	TGTGCCAGCAGCCAAGAGATCGACTACGAGCAGTACTTC	CASSQEIDYEQYF
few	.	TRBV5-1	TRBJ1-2	TGCGCCAGCAGCGACCCACCGACACAATCCTATGGCTACACCTTC	CASSDPPTQSYGYTF
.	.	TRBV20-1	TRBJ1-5	TGCAGTGCTAGACTTACAGGGAGAAGCAATCAGCCCCAGCATTTT	CSARLTGRSNQPQHF
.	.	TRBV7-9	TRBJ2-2	TGTGCCAGCAGCTTAGCCGGGATTGACACCGGGGAGCTGTTTTTT	CASSLAGIDTGELFF
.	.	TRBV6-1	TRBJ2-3	TGTGCCAGCAGTCCCCGGGGCGGGCCCACCGGCACAGATACGCAGTATTTT	CASSPRGGPTGTDTQYF
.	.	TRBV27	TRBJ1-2	TGTGCCAGCAGTTTAGATAAGGGGAACTATGGCTACACCTTC	CASSLDKGNYGYTF
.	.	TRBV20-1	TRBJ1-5	TGCAGTGCTCGGGACCGCCCCCCGGCTTATAGCAATCAGCCCCAGCATTTT	CSARDRPPAYSNQPQHF
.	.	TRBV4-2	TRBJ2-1	TGTGCCAGCAGCCAAGGCAGTACTGAGCAGTTCTTC	CASSQGSTEQFF
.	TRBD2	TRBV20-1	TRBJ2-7	TGCAGTGCGGACCCGGGAGGACGTGAGCAGTACTTC	CSADPGGREQYF
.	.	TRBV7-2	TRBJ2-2	TGTGCCAGCAGTCTCCAGAGGTACACCGGGGAGCTGTTTTTT	CASSLQRYTGELFF
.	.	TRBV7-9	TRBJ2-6	TGTGCCAGCAGCTTGGCAGGGCGCTCTGGGGCCAACGTCCTGACTTTC	CASSLAGRSGANVLTF
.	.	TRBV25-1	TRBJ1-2	TGTGCCAGCAGCGACTCCATGGGGGGCTACACCTTC	CASSDSMGGYTF
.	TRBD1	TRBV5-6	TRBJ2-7	TGTGCCAGCAGCTTGCCGGACAGGGGGTATTGGGAGGTCGAGCAGTACTTC	CASSLPDRGYWEVEQYF
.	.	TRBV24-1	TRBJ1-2	TGTGCCACCAGTGATCGAACCGCAATCCGCTACACCTTC	CATSDRTAIRYTF
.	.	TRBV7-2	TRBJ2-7	TGTGCCAGCAGCTTAGGGCAGGGATACTTATACGAGCAGTACTTC	CASSLGQGYLYEQYF
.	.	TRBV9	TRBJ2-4	TGTGCCAGCAGCGTAGAACAGGGAAACATTCAGTACTTC	CASSVEQGNIQYF
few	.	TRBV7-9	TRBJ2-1	TGTGCCAGCAGCTTAGAAGTGGGGTCCACGGGATGGCAGTTCTTC	CASSLEVGSTGWQFF
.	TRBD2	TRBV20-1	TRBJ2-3	TGCAGTGCTACTAGCGGGAGGGCCCTAGATACGCAGTATTTT	CSATSGRALDTQYF
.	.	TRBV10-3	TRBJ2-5	TGTGCCATCAGTGCAACGGACAGCCAGCAGACCCAGTACTTC	CAISATDSQQTQYF
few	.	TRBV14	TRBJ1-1	TGTGCCAGCAGCCAAAAGGTTCTGAACACTGAAGCTTTCTTT	CASSQKVLNTEAFF
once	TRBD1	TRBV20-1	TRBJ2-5	TGCAGTGCTAGAGATGACAGGGGCCACTCATCGCAGTACTTC	CSARDDRGHSSQYF